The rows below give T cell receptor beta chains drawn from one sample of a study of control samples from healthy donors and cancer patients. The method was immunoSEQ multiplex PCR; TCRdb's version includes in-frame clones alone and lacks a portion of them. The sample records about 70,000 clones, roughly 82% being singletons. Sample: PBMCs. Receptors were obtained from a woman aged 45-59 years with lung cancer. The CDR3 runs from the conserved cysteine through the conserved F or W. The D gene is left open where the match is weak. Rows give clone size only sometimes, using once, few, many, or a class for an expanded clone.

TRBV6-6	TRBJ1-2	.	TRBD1	CASSDGQGIGYTF	TGTGCCAGCAGTGACGGACAGGGGATAGGCTACACCTTC
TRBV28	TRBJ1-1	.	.	CASSLLGEGLTEAFF	TGTGCCAGCAGTTTATTGGGGGAAGGGCTCACTGAAGCTTTCTTT
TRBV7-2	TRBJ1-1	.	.	CASSLDPSNTEAFF	TGTGCCAGCAGCTTAGATCCCTCGAACACTGAAGCTTTCTTT
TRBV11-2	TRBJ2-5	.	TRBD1	CASSLLLRTGALGETQYF	TGTGCCAGCAGCCTCCTACTCCGGACAGGGGCTTTGGGGGAGACCCAGTACTTC
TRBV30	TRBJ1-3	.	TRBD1	CAWSRDSGSGNTIYF	TGTGCCTGGAGTCGGGACAGCGGCTCTGGAAACACCATATATTTT
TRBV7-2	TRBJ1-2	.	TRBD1	CASSSPDRGREGYTF	TGTGCCAGCAGCTCGCCTGACAGGGGGCGAGAAGGCTACACCTTC
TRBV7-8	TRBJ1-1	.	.	CASSLARPGGTEAFF	TGTGCCAGCAGCTTAGCGCGTCCCGGTGGCACTGAAGCTTTCTTT
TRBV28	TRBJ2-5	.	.	CASSREETQYF	TGTGCCAGCAGCCGGGAAGAGACCCAGTACTTC
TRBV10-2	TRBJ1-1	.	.	CASSKGFTEAFF	TGCGCCAGCAGCAAGGGGTTCACTGAAGCTTTCTTT
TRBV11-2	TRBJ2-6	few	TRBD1	CASSRGQGAYSGANVLTF	TGTGCCAGCAGCAGAGGACAGGGGGCTTACTCTGGGGCCAACGTCCTGACTTTC
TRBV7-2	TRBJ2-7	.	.	CASSLGRGTEQYF	TGTGCCAGCAGCTTAGGAAGGGGGACCGAGCAGTACTTC
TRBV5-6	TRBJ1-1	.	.	CASSLDFSRNTEAFF	TGTGCCAGCAGCTTAGACTTCTCCCGGAACACTGAAGCTTTCTTT
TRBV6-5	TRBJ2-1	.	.	CASSSILGNEQFF	TGTGCCAGCAGCTCGATCCTAGGGAATGAGCAGTTCTTC
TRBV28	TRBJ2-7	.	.	CASSSGRLPSYEQYF	TGTGCCAGCAGTTCCGGACGACTTCCCTCCTACGAGCAGTACTTC
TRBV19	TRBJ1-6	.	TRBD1	CASSIVKGQVPLGGSPLHF	TGTGCCAGTAGTATAGTTAAAGGACAGGTGCCTCTTGGAGGGTCACCCCTCCACTTT
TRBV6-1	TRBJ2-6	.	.	CASSEQTGFSGANVLTF	TGTGCCAGCAGTGAACAGACAGGTTTCTCTGGGGCCAACGTCCTGACTTTC
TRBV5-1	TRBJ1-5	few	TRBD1	CASSMTGGTQPQHF	TGCGCCAGCAGTATGACAGGGGGTACTCAGCCCCAGCATTTT
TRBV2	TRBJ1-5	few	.	CASSGVRAQPQHF	TGTGCCAGCAGTGGTGTCAGGGCGCAGCCCCAGCATTTT
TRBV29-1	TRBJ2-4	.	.	CSVKGVKNIQYF	TGCAGCGTCAAAGGGGTCAAAAACATTCAGTACTTC
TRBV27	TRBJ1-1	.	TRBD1	CASSLPGGMAEAFF	TGTGCCAGCAGTTTACCAGGGGGCATGGCTGAAGCTTTCTTT
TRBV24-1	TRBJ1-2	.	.	CATSDLQGYGYTF	TGTGCCACCAGTGATTTGCAGGGCTATGGCTACACCTTC
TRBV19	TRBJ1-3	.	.	CASSTGTYGNTIYF	TGTGCCAGTAGCACCGGGACATATGGAAACACCATATATTTT
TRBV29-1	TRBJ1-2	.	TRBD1	CSAGGQGSYGYTF	TGCAGCGCCGGTGGACAGGGGAGCTATGGCTACACCTTC
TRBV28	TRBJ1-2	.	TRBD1	CASSPPGTGVHGYTF	TGTGCCAGCAGTCCACCCGGGACAGGGGTACATGGCTACACCTTC
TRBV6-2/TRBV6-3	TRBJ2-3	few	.	CASSYSGTSTDTQYF	TGTGCCAGCAGTTACTCAGGGACTAGCACAGATACGCAGTATTTT
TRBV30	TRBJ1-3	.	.	CAWSVLRNTIYF	TGTGCCTGGAGTGTACTTCGGAACACCATATATTTT
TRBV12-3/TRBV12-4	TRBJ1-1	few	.	CASSLQGGTEAFF	TGTGCCAGCAGCCTACAGGGAGGGACTGAAGCTTTCTTT
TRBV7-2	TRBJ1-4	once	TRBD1	CASSLAGTGGWDEKLFF	TGTGCCAGCAGCTTAGCGGGGACAGGGGGCTGGGATGAAAAACTGTTTTTT
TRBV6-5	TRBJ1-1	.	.	CASSYHRDDTEAFF	TGTGCCAGCAGTTATCACAGGGATGATACTGAAGCTTTCTTT
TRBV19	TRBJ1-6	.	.	CASRRGEGNSPLHF	TGTGCCAGTCGCAGGGGCGAAGGTAATTCACCCCTCCACTTT
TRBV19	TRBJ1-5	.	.	CASSMGVQGTNQPQHF	TGTGCCAGTAGTATGGGCGTCCAGGGAACTAATCAGCCCCAGCATTTT
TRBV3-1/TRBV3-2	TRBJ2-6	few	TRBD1	CASSSDAGQGGSGANVLTF	TGTGCCAGCAGCTCCGATGCGGGACAGGGAGGCTCTGGGGCCAACGTCCTGACTTTC
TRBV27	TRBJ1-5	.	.	CASSLGTSNQPQHF	TGTGCCAGCAGTTTGGGCACCAGCAATCAGCCCCAGCATTTT
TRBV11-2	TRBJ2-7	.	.	CASSLAQGPYEQYF	TGTGCCAGCAGCTTAGCTCAGGGGCCCTACGAGCAGTACTTC
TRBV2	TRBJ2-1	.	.	CASIYYNEQFF	TGTGCCAGCATCTATTACAATGAGCAGTTCTTC
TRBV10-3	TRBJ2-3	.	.	CAISESGADTQYF	TGTGCCATCAGTGAGTCTGGGGCAGATACGCAGTATTTT
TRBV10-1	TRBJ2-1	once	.	CASSPARGERYNEQFF	TGCGCCAGCAGTCCCGCGAGGGGCGAGAGGTACAATGAGCAGTTCTTC
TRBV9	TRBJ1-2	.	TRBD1	CASSATSDRGANYGYTF	TGTGCCAGCAGCGCCACGAGCGACAGGGGAGCTAACTATGGCTACACCTTC
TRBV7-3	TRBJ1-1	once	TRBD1	CASSTGQGGGAFF	TGTGCCAGCAGCACGGGACAGGGCGGCGGAGCTTTCTTT
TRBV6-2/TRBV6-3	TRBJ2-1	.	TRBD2	CASSSKASGASYNEQFF	TGTGCCAGCAGTTCGAAGGCTAGCGGGGCCTCCTACAATGAGCAGTTCTTC
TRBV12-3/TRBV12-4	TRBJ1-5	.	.	CASAWGGYQPQHF	TGTGCCAGCGCCTGGGGGGGCTATCAGCCCCAGCATTTT
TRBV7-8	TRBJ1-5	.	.	CASSLAGSYQPQHF	TGTGCCAGCAGCTTAGCGGGCAGTTATCAGCCCCAGCATTTT